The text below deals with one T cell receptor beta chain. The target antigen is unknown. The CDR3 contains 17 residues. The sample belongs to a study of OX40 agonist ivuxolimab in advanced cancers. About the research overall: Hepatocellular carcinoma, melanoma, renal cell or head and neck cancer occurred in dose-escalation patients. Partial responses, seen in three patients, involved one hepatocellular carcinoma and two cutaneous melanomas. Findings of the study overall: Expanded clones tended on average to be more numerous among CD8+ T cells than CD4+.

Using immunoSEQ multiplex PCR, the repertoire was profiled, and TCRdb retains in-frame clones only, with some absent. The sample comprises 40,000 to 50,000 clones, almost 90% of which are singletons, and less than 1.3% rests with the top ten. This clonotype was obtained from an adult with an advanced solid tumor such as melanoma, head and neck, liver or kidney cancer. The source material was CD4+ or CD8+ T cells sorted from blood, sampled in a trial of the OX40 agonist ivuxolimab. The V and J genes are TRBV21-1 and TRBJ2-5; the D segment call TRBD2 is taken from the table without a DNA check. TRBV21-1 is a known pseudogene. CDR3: CASSIGVAGGPMETQYF. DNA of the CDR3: TGTGCCAGCAGCATAGGCGTAGCGGGAGGGCCAATGGAGACCCAGTACTTC.